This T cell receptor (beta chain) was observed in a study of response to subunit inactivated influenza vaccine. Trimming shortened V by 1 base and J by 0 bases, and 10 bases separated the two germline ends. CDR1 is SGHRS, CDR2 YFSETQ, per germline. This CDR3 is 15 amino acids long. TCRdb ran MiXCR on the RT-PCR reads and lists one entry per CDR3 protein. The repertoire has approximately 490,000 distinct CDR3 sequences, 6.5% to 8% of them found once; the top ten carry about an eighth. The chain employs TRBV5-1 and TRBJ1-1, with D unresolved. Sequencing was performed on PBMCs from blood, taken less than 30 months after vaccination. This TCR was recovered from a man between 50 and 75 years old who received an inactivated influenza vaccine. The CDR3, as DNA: TGCGCCAGCAGCTTGTCGCGAGCGATGAACACTGAAGCTTTCTTT. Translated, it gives CASSLSRAMNTEAFF.